This TCR beta chain derives from a study of early T cells in non-severe SARS-CoV-2 infection. About the research overall: RNA in bulk from unsorted whole blood was sequenced, and chains were unpaired. General study points: The VDJdb matching leaned toward anti-spike CD8 responses and overlooked private and CD4 specificities.

The V gene lost 4 bases and the J gene lost 1 base, with 9 bases spanning the gap. Germline-derived CDR1 and CDR2 are SGHRS and YFSETQ. The CDR3 covers 14 residues. This clonotype was observed a few times. What it binds is not known. Individual cDNA molecules carried attached unique molecular identifiers. TCRdb itself ran the 5' RACE reads through MiXCR, one entry per CDR3 protein. The repertoire includes fewer than 55,000 distinct CDR3 sequences, around 9.1% of them detected once, and around 4% sits in the top ten. The sample comprised whole blood. The TCR comes from an adult who was a healthcare worker with PCR-confirmed SARS-CoV-2 infection or an uninfected control (not recorded which). This chain uses TRBV5-1 with TRBJ1-5; maybe TRBD1 (5 bases). CDR3 region: CASSQGESNQPQHF. The CDR3, as DNA: TGCGCCAGCAGCCAAGGGGAGAGCAATCAGCCCCAGCATTTT.